These T cell receptor beta chains were read from a single sample in a study of blood T cell repertoires in COVID-19. TCRdb keeps only in-frame clones here, not all; method: immunoSEQ multiplex PCR. The sample includes a few hundred thousand clones, 92% of them seen just once. Sequencing was carried out using PBMCs or T cells enriched from blood (not recorded which). The receptors were gathered from a woman aged 30 to 39 who had recovered from COVID-19. Both conserved end residues are part of each CDR3. The D gene is left open where the match is weak. The size of a clone is reported for some rows only, either as once, few or many, or as a class for expanded clones.

>NA|NA|TRBV11-2|TRBJ1-5
TGTGCCAGCAGCCCCTATCAGCCCCAGCATTTT
CASSPYQPQHF
>NA|NA|TRBV18|TRBJ1-5
TGTGCCAGCTCACCCCTGCAGGAAAATCAGCCCCAGCATTTT
CASSPLQENQPQHF
>NA|NA|TRBV6-6|TRBJ1-1
TGTGCCAGCAGTTACGAGTTCGGGAACACTGAAGCTTTCTTT
CASSYEFGNTEAFF
>NA|NA|TRBV5-1|TRBJ2-6
TGCGCCAGCAGCCCGGTCTCCGGCGGATCTGGGGCCAACGTCCTGACTTTC
CASSPVSGGSGANVLTF
>NA|NA|TRBV27|TRBJ2-7
TGTGCCAGCAGTCGGACTAAACCTTTCTACGAGCAGTACTTC
CASSRTKPFYEQYF
>NA|NA|TRBV9|TRBJ2-1
TGTGCCAGCAGCTCCCCGGCCTACAATGAGCAGTTCTTC
CASSSPAYNEQFF
>TRBD1|NA|TRBV15|TRBJ2-7
TGTGCCACCAGCCCGGGACAGACAACCTACGAGCAGTACTTC
CATSPGQTTYEQYF
>NA|NA|TRBV4-1|TRBJ1-3
TGCGCCAGCAGCCAAGATTGGACAGAAGGAAACACCATATATTTT
CASSQDWTEGNTIYF
>NA|NA|TRBV15|TRBJ1-5
TGTGCCACCAGCAGAGATCCAGGTGGTAGGCCCCAGCATTTT
CATSRDPGGRPQHF
>NA|NA|TRBV28|TRBJ2-7
TGTGCCAGCAGTCCTTTAGCGGAACCTTTCGAGCAGTACTTC
CASSPLAEPFEQYF
>NA|NA|TRBV24-1|TRBJ2-5
TGTGCCACCGGCGCAGGGAAGGAAGAGACCCAGTACTTC
CATGAGKEETQYF
>TRBD1|NA|TRBV28|TRBJ1-2
TGTGCCAGCAGTTCCGGGACAGGGAGAGGCTACACCTTC
CASSSGTGRGYTF
>TRBD2|NA|TRBV28|TRBJ2-1
TGTGCCAGCAGTTTGTCTGGGACTAGTATAAATGAGCAGTTCTTC
CASSLSGTSINEQFF
>NA|NA|TRBV28|TRBJ2-5
TGTGCCAGCAGTTTGAACAGGCAAGAGACCCAGTACTTC
CASSLNRQETQYF
>NA|NA|TRBV28|TRBJ2-3
TGTGCCAGCAGTTTTGTAGGGGCAGATACGCAGTATTTT
CASSFVGADTQYF
>NA|once|TRBV5-1|TRBJ2-7
TGCGCCAGCAGCTCGGGGGTATCTAGCTCCTACGAGCAGTACTTC
CASSSGVSSSYEQYF
>NA|NA|TRBV3-1/TRBV3-2|TRBJ2-2
TGTGCCAGCAGCCAAGAAAGGAGGGGCACCGGGGAGCTGTTTTTT
CASSQERRGTGELFF
>NA|NA|TRBV28|TRBJ2-7
TGTGCCAGCCAGAGGTCTAGCTACGAGCAGTACTTC
CASQRSSYEQYF
>TRBD2|NA|TRBV3-1/TRBV3-2|TRBJ2-3
TGTGCCAGCAGCCAAGGGAAGAAAAAGCGGGGGCACACAGATACGCAGTATTTT
CASSQGKKKRGHTDTQYF
>NA|NA|TRBV5-4|TRBJ2-3
TGTGCCAGCAGCTTGGCCACGGGTACAGATACGCAGTATTTT
CASSLATGTDTQYF
>NA|NA|TRBV5-6|TRBJ1-3
TGTGCCAGCAGCTTGTCCGGGGGAGACACCATATATTTT
CASSLSGGDTIYF
>NA|NA|TRBV7-9|TRBJ1-1
TGTGCCAGCAGCCGAACTGACACTGAAGCTTTCTTT
CASSRTDTEAFF
>NA|NA|TRBV5-1|TRBJ2-5
TGCGCCAGCATGGAGGGGAGGGAGACCCAGTACTTC
CASMEGRETQYF
>TRBD2|once|TRBV4-2|TRBJ2-7
TGTGCCAGCAGCCAAGATCTGGGACTAGCGGGAGGAAACTACGAGCAGTACTTC
CASSQDLGLAGGNYEQYF
>NA|NA|TRBV9|TRBJ1-2
TGTGCCAGCAGCGTAAGGGAGGGAGGCTATGGCTACACCTTC
CASSVREGGYGYTF
>NA|NA|TRBV5-8|TRBJ2-7
TGTGCCAGCAGCTTAGATGTCCCAGTTTCAAACGAGCAGTACTTC
CASSLDVPVSNEQYF
>NA|NA|TRBV28|TRBJ1-2
TGTGCCAGCACCCAGAGGGGGTGGGTACATGGCTACACCTTC
CASTQRGWVHGYTF
>NA|NA|TRBV30|TRBJ1-1
TGTGCCTGGGGGACGCAGAGGACTGAAGCTTTCTTT
CAWGTQRTEAFF
>TRBD1|NA|TRBV2|TRBJ2-7
TGTGCCAGCAGTGATGAAGGAGGACAGGGCGATTTGGACGAGCAGTACTTC
CASSDEGGQGDLDEQYF
>TRBD1|NA|TRBV5-4|TRBJ2-3
TGTGCCAGCAGCTTATCCGGGACAGCTAGCACAGATACGCAGTATTTT
CASSLSGTASTDTQYF
>NA|NA|TRBV11-3|TRBJ2-7
TGTGCCAGCAGCAACAGGGTATCCTACGAGCAGTACTTC
CASSNRVSYEQYF
>NA|NA|TRBV19|TRBJ1-4
TGTGCCAGTAGTATCGGAGAGAGAGAAAAACTGTTTTTT
CASSIGEREKLFF
>NA|NA|TRBV10-3|TRBJ1-3
TGTGCCATCAGTGAGTCTGTTTTAGGGGTAACTGGAAACACCATATATTTT
CAISESVLGVTGNTIYF
>NA|NA|TRBV3-1/TRBV3-2|TRBJ2-3
TGTGCCAGCAGCCGGAGAGGGAGCAGGGATACGCAGTATTTT
CASSRRGSRDTQYF
>TRBD1|NA|TRBV6-5|TRBJ1-2
TGTGCCAGCAGCCACGATGTGGACAGGGTAGAAGGCTACACCTTC
CASSHDVDRVEGYTF
>TRBD1|NA|TRBV7-6|TRBJ2-5
TGTGCCAGCAGCTTACCGGGACAGCAGACCCAGTACTTC
CASSLPGQQTQYF
>TRBD1|NA|TRBV12-3/TRBV12-4|TRBJ2-7
TGTGCCAGCAGTCGCAGGGGGTACGAGCAGTACTTC
CASSRRGYEQYF
>TRBD1|NA|TRBV18|TRBJ1-5
TGTGCCAGCTCACAGGACAGGGGACATCAGCCCCAGCATTTT
CASSQDRGHQPQHF
>TRBD1|NA|TRBV10-3|TRBJ2-7
TGTGCCATCAGTGACCAAGGACAGGGGTACTACGAGCAGTACTTC
CAISDQGQGYYEQYF
>NA|NA|TRBV28|TRBJ1-5
TGTGCCAGCAGTTTATTTGGGCAGGGTAGCAATCAGCCCCAGCATTTT
CASSLFGQGSNQPQHF
>NA|NA|TRBV9|TRBJ2-1
TGTGCCAGCAGCCTCTCCGGACTCTCCTACAATGAGCAGTTCTTC
CASSLSGLSYNEQFF
>NA|NA|TRBV4-3|TRBJ2-5
TGCGCCAGCAGCCAAGCTTTCGGGTCGGAGACCCAGTACTTC
CASSQAFGSETQYF
>TRBD2|NA|TRBV11-2|TRBJ2-5
TGTGCCAGCAGCTTAGATTATTTCGGGGCTAGCGGGAGGGAGACCCAGTACTTC
CASSLDYFGASGRETQYF
>NA|NA|TRBV7-2|TRBJ1-3
TGTGCCAGCAGCTCTGAAGGTCCCGGGAGAGGAAACACCATATATTTT
CASSSEGPGRGNTIYF
>NA|NA|TRBV3-1/TRBV3-2|TRBJ1-1
TGTGCCAGCAGCCAATCTCTAGGGGCCACTGAAGCTTTCTTT
CASSQSLGATEAFF
>NA|NA|TRBV20-1|TRBJ1-1
TGCGGCCTGGAGGGGAACACTGAAGCTTTCTTT
CGLEGNTEAFF